What follows are 30 T cell receptor beta chains derived from one specimen sequenced in a study of blood T cells in healthy people across ages. Together with a sample-barcoded 5' primer, a J-beta primer mix was included in a second PCR lasting about 6 to 11 cycles. TCRdb reanalysed the 5' RACE reads using MiXCR and keeps one entry per CDR3 protein. The repertoire includes hundreds of thousands of distinct CDR3 sequences, 22% of them detected once, and roughly 22% sits in the top ten. The sequenced sample was blood. These receptor sequences come from a man between 65 and 85 years old in good health.

This clonotype was seen only a few times. The CDR3 loop reads CSARDLGNQPQHF. The CDR3 DNA sequence: TGCAGTGCTAGAGATCTGGGGAATCAGCCCCAGCATTTT. V gene TRBV20-1 combines with J gene TRBJ1-5; D not resolved. Trimming pared 0 bases from V and 4 bases from J, leaving 7 bases between. In germline, CDR1 is DFQATT, CDR2 SNEGSKA (reference sequence). CDR3 size: 13 residues.

For the CDR3, the DNA is TGTGCCAGCAGGGAAGGCGCTGAAGCTTTCTTT. Translating it yields CASREGAEAFF. The J gene is TRBJ1-1, the V gene TRBV12-3 or TRBV12-4; D not resolved. Trimming took off 6 bases at V and 6 bases at J, with 8 bases between the two ends. This CDR3 contains 11 residues.

The J gene is TRBJ2-1, the V gene TRBV5-1; 8 bases fit TRBD2. CDR1 is SGHRS, CDR2 YFSETQ, per germline. The CDR3 extends over 17 amino acids. V lost 0 bases to trimming and J lost 6 bases; unmatched junction nucleotides: 11. CDR3 sequence reads: CASSLVTSAKSPNEQFF. CDR3 coding DNA: TGCGCCAGCAGCTTGGTGACTAGCGCCAAAAGCCCCAATGAGCAGTTCTTC.

This clonotype was counted only a few times. The V and J genes are TRBV12-3 or TRBV12-4 and TRBJ1-2; the D is unclear. The length of the CDR3 is 14 residues. Trimming stripped 6 bases from V and 5 bases from J, with 16 bases between. The CDR3 bases are TGTGCCAGCAGCCGGGCTGAGGGTTTGTATGGCTACACCTTC. Translated: CASSRAEGLYGYTF.

This clonotype occurred a few times. The V gene is TRBV12-1, the J gene TRBJ2-1; the table gives TRBD1 as D, unverified against the DNA. TRBV12-1 is an annotated pseudogene. The length of the CDR3 is 21 residues. The CDR3 loop is CASSLPGGGREEPNSYNEQFF. The CDR3, as DNA: TGTGCCAGCAGCCTCCCAGGGGGGGGCAGGGAGGAACCAAACTCCTACAATGAGCAGTTCTTC.

Remarks on this clonotype: Compared with germline, one end of the junction differs, possibly owing to a read error. The chain recombines TRBV7-2 with TRBJ2-1; D is ambiguous. The closer fit of TRBJ2-7 to the DNA end suggests the J call may be wrong. Germline V gives CDR1 SGHTA, CDR2 FQGNSA. The CDR3 is 14 residues long. The DNA of the CDR3 is TGTGCCAGCAGCGTGGCTTTAAGTTCCTGCGAGCAGTACTTC. Protein: CASSVALSSCEQYF.

The genes are TRBV7-2 and TRBJ2-5; D gene unclear. The DNA end is a closer match to TRBJ2-7, so the J assignment may be wrong. This CDR3 has 14 residues. Germline V gene sequence: CDR1 SGHTA, CDR2 FQGNSA. The CDR3 loop reads CASSFETGTYEQYF. CDR3 sequence (DNA): TGTGCCAGCAGCTTTGAGACTGGCACCTACGAGCAGTACTTC.

CDR3 region: CASSLMADGGNIQYF. CDR3 bases: TGTGCCAGCAGCTTAATGGCGGATGGGGGAAACATTCAGTACTTC. The chain is built from TRBV7-9 and TRBJ2-4; perhaps D is TRBD1 or TRBD2 (5 bases each). Germline CDR1 reads SEHNR; CDR2 reads FQNEAQ (reference sequence). The V end was cut by 2 bases, the J end by 6 bases, with 14 bases between. This CDR3 has 15 residues.

This sequence joins TRBV4-3 and TRBJ2-2; D perhaps matches TRBD2 (6 bases). Per the germline V gene, CDR1 is LGHNA and CDR2 is YSLEER. The CDR3 covers 15 residues. V lost 1 base and J 7 bases, leaving 13 bases between the germline ends. The CDR3 sequence: CASSQVGGRGGELFF. The DNA of the CDR3 is TGCGCCAGCAGCCAAGTGGGAGGCCGCGGCGGGGAGCTGTTTTTT.

This clonotype was observed a handful of times. V is TRBV20-1 and J is TRBJ2-5; possibly TRBD1 for D (5 bases). The last part of the DNA fits TRBJ2-7 better; the J call may be wrong. The CDR3 runs to 11 residues. From germline, CDR1 is DFQATT and CDR2 SNEGSKA (reference sequence). This CDR3 is CSASRTYEQYF. As DNA, the CDR3 is TGCAGTGCTAGTCGGACATACGAGCAGTACTTC.

This clonotype was seen only a few times. The J gene is TRBJ2-1, the V gene TRBV4-2; TRBD1 matches at 9 bases. The J call may be incorrect, as the DNA end agrees better with TRBJ2-5. The CDR3 runs to 15 residues. From germline, CDR1 is LGHNA and CDR2 YNFKEQ. The CDR3 here is CASSQQQGAMETQYF. Here the CDR3 DNA reads TGTGCCAGCAGCCAGCAACAGGGGGCAATGGAGACCCAGTACTTC.

This clonotype was picked up a small number of times. The chain uses TRBV12-3 or TRBV12-4 and TRBJ2-3; a possible D gene is TRBD2 (6 bases). The J call may be mistaken, given a closer DNA end match to TRBJ2-4. The CDR3 is 13 amino acids. The CDR3 bases are TGTGCCAGCAGTTTGGGCGGGGTAGACACTCAGTACTTC. Translating it yields CASSLGGVDTQYF.

In its sample, this clonotype was seen a few times. The rearrangement links TRBV19 to TRBJ2-7, with a tentative D call TRBD1 (6 bases). Germline lookup yields CDR1 LNHDA and CDR2 SQIVND (reference sequence). Trimming removed 7 bases at V and 0 bases at J, with 10 bases between. The CDR3 covers 13 residues. CDR3 sequence: CASNTGISYEQYF. As DNA, the CDR3 is TGTGCCAGTAACACAGGGATCTCCTACGAGCAGTACTTC.

On this clonotype: The CDR3 end shows no conserved phenylalanine or tryptophan, and so a read error is likely. The V call is TRBV12-3 or TRBV12-4, the J call TRBJ1-1, with D perhaps TRBD1 (5 bases). The CDR3 extends over 14 amino acids. Trimming cost V 3 bases and J 5 bases, with 13 bases left between them. The CDR3 bases are TGTGCCAGCAGTTTTGGGCAGGGATGGACTGAAGCTTTCTCT. Protein: CASSFGQGWTEAFS.

V is TRBV29-1 and J is TRBJ1-2; D not certain. The CDR3 loop spans 12 amino acids. Trimming pared 1 base from V and 8 bases from J, leaving 11 bases between. Germline CDR1 reads SQVTM; CDR2 reads ANQGSEA. In nucleotides, the CDR3 is TGCAGCGTTGAAGGGTATGCGAGAGGCTACACCTTC. Protein product: CSVEGYARGYTF.

In this sample, this clonotype turned up once. The chain carries TRBV11-2 and TRBJ1-2; D uncertain. CDR1 is SGHAT, CDR2 FQNNGV, per germline. The CDR3 is made up of 13 amino acids. Trimming left V 7 bases short and J 8 bases short, with 17 bases between. CDR3 bases: TGTGCCAGCAAAATAGATGGGGTTGGCGGCTACACCTTC. Its protein is CASKIDGVGGYTF. Full variable domain (rest looked up from reference TRBV11-2 and TRBJ1-2): EAGVAQSPRYKIIEKRQSVAFWCNPISGHATLYWYQQILGQGPKLLIQFQNNGVVDDSQLPKDRFSAERLKGVDSTLKIQPAKLEDSAVYLCASKIDGVGGYTFGSGTRLTVV.

J is TRBJ2-3 and V is TRBV4-1, with 10 bases lining up with TRBD2. The CDR3 is 18 amino acids. Germline CDR1 and CDR2: MGHRA and YSYEKL. V dropped 3 bases and J dropped 2; count of bases not matched to a gene: 11. CDR3 amino acids: CASSHREIAGGLTDTQYF. CDR3 coding DNA: TGCGCCAGCAGCCATCGTGAAATAGCGGGGGGCCTCACAGATACGCAGTATTTT.

CDR3 sequence (DNA): TGTGCCAGCAGCTATCGGCAGGGTATCACTAATGAAAAACTGTTTTTT. Its translation is CASSYRQGITNEKLFF. This rearrangement joins TRBV7-2 to TRBJ1-4, with a tentative D call TRBD1 (5 bases). CDR1 SGHTA and CDR2 FQGNSA come from the germline V gene. Trimming shortened V by 4 bases and J by 2 bases, and 14 bases separated the two germline ends. The CDR3 covers 16 residues.

This clonotype was found many times. The chain employs TRBV29-1 and TRBJ2-1; 10 bases align to TRBD2. The V and J ends lost 6 bases and 6 bases, in that order; junction bases with no gene match: 8. The germline V gene encodes CDR1 SQVTM and CDR2 ANQGSEA. The CDR3 extends over 14 amino acids. CDR3 loop: CSVLTSGTVNEQFF. For the CDR3, the DNA is TGCAGCGTGCTCACTAGCGGGACAGTCAATGAGCAGTTCTTC.

This chain links TRBV12-3 or TRBV12-4 with TRBJ2-5, with TRBD1 identical over 8 bases. V lost 6 bases and J lost 5; bases outside the gene matches: 8. This CDR3 comprises 14 residues. This CDR3 is CASSLQGAVETQYF. The CDR3, as DNA: TGTGCCAGCAGCCTCCAGGGGGCGGTTGAGACCCAGTACTTC.

Only a few counts were recorded for this clonotype. V usage is TRBV24-1 and J usage is TRBJ2-1, with a tentative D call TRBD2 (7 bases). There are 15 residues in the CDR3. The germline V and J ends were trimmed by 8 bases and 0 bases, with 13 bases remaining between them. Germline CDR1 KGHDR, CDR2 SFDVKD. The CDR3 sequence: CATTNGGASYNEQFF. In DNA, the CDR3 is TGTGCCACCACGAATGGGGGGGCCTCCTACAATGAGCAGTTCTTC.

A few counts support this clonotype. V is TRBV2 and J is TRBJ1-5; perhaps TRBD1 as D (5 bases). The V end was cut by 5 bases, the J end by 4 bases, with 9 bases between. The CDR3 totals 13 residues. Germline-derived CDR1 and CDR2 are SNHLY and FYNNEI. CDR3: CASSRGFNQPQHF. The CDR3 DNA follows: TGTGCCAGCAGTAGGGGCTTTAATCAGCCCCAGCATTTT.

With respect to this clonotype: Mismatch with germline at one junction end may stem from a read error. The chain carries TRBV19 and TRBJ2-1, with a possible D match to TRBD2 (6 bases). This CDR3 comprises 12 residues. From germline, CDR1 is LNHDA and CDR2 SQIVND (reference sequence). DNA for the CDR3: TGTGCCAGTACGATGGACTACCATGAGCAGTTCTTC. Protein product: CASTMDYHEQFF.

This clonotype was observed a few times. Sequence at one end of the junction differs from germline and may be a read error. The chain uses TRBV5-1 and TRBJ2-5; unclear D gene. This CDR3 contains 13 residues. Germline-derived CDR1 and CDR2 are SGHRS and YFSETQ. CDR3 loop: CAGSLELQETQYF. For the CDR3, the DNA is TGCGCCGGCAGCTTGGAACTCCAAGAGACCCAGTACTTC.

V usage is TRBV3-1 and J usage is TRBJ2-7; D gene unclear. V shed 5 bases and J shed 7 bases, with 9 bases lying between them. The germline gives CDR1 LGHDT, CDR2 YNNKEL (reference sequence). The CDR3 runs 11 residues. The CDR3 loop is CASSDLKEQYF. As DNA, the CDR3 is TGTGCCAGCAGCGACTTGAAGGAGCAGTACTTC.

In DNA, the CDR3 is TGCAGTGCTACTCAGACTAGCGGGAGTGTGGATGAGCAGTTCTTC. Translation gives CSATQTSGSVDEQFF. This rearrangement joins TRBV20-1 to TRBJ2-1, with 12 bases lining up with TRBD2. With V trimmed by 4 bases and J by 8 bases, 9 bases remained unmatched. The CDR3 is 15 residues long. Germline CDR1 is DFQATT and CDR2 is SNEGSKA (reference sequence).

This clonotype was seen a handful of times. This rearrangement joins TRBV30 to TRBJ2-7, with 9 bases identical to TRBD2. The length of the CDR3 is 14 residues. Trimming cost V 3 bases and J 1 base; bases outside gene matches: 4. Germline assignment: CDR1 GTSNPN and CDR2 SVGIG (reference sequence). The CDR3 DNA reads as TGTGCCTGGAGGCTAGCGGGAAAGTCCTACGAGCAGTACGTC. As protein: CAWRLAGKSYEQYV.

This clonotype was detected only a few times. The V gene is TRBV6-6, the J gene TRBJ2-3; D uncertain. The ends were cut back, 2 bases at V and 1 base at J, with 7 bases in the middle. Germline assignment: CDR1 MNHNY and CDR2 SVGAGI (reference sequence). The CDR3 is made up of 14 amino acids. The CDR3: CASSYVRRTDTQYF. CDR3 sequence (DNA): TGTGCCAGCAGTTACGTGCGGCGCACAGATACGCAGTATTTT.

This clonotype appeared a few times. The V and J genes are TRBV7-8 and TRBJ2-3; possibly TRBD2 for D (5 bases). CDR3 length equals 15 residues. Between the trimmed V and J ends, which lost 1 base and 4 bases, there was a span of 12 bases. The germline CDR1 and CDR2 sequences are SGHVS and FQNEAQ. This CDR3 reads CASSLDQLESDTQYF. CDR3 bases: TGTGCCAGCAGCTTAGACCAACTAGAATCAGATACGCAGTATTTT.

Ten or more counts support this clonotype. This chain links TRBV12-3 or TRBV12-4 with TRBJ1-5; 10 bases match TRBD1. The length of the CDR3 is 16 residues. Unmatched junction bases numbered 11, after V lost 5 bases and J lost 7 bases. CDR3 coding DNA: TGTGCCAGCAGTCTATGGGGACAGGGGTTGTGGCAGCCCCAGCATTTT. It codes for CASSLWGQGLWQPQHF.